These 27 T cell receptor beta chains were all obtained from the same sample, sequenced in a study of cytomegalovirus exposure and HLA in healthy donors. Use of 60 Vbeta and 13 Jbeta primers characterized the PCR. Assay: immunoSEQ multiplex PCR; the TCRdb copy retains only in-frame clones and omits some. The sample consists of about 140,000 clones, nearly 85% of them appearing once. Source material: PBMCs. Receptors originate from a male donor in good health and CMV-seronegative.

The genes are TRBV7-8 and TRBJ2-1; D not resolved. CDR1 and CDR2 from the germline V gene are SGHVS and FQNEAQ. The CDR3 covers 11 residues. Trimming pared 5 bases from V and 8 bases from J, leaving 7 bases between. DNA of the CDR3: TGTGCCAGCAGCCCCGGGTATGAGCAGTTCTTC. It codes for CASSPGYEQFF. The full variable domain, its missing parts supplied by reference TRBV7-8 and TRBJ2-1, is GAGVSQSPRYKVAKRGQDVALRCDPISGHVSLFWYQQALGQGPEFLTYFQNEAQLDKSGLPSDRFFAERPEGSVSTLKIQRTQQEDSAVYLCASSPGYEQFFGPGTRLTVL.

This clone was seen more than once but under ten times. The chain links TRBV19 to TRBJ1-2; TRBD1 aligns across 9 bases. The CDR3 has 15 residues. Germline V gene lookup returns CDR1 LNHDA and CDR2 SQIVND (reference sequence). Trimming removed 5 bases from V and 1 base from J; junction bases left unmatched: 5. CDR3 amino acids: CASSPWTGVNYGYTF. The CDR3 region has the DNA TGTGCCAGTAGTCCCTGGACAGGGGTTAACTATGGCTACACCTTC. The full variable domain, its missing parts supplied by reference TRBV19 and TRBJ1-2, is DGGITQSPKYLFRKEGQNVTLSCEQNLNHDAMYWYRQDPGQGLRLIYYSQIVNDFQKGDIAEGYSVSREKKESFPLTVTSAQKNPTAFYLCASSPWTGVNYGYTFGSGTRLTVV.

This chain connects TRBV4-3 to TRBJ2-4; TRBD1 is a possible D gene (6 bases). CDR3 length: 15 residues. Germline V gene lookup returns CDR1 LGHNA and CDR2 YSLEER. Trimming removed 0 bases at V and 6 bases at J, with 12 bases between. CDR3 nucleotides: TGCGCCAGCAGCCAAGAAGGGACACCAGGAAACATTCAGTACTTC. It is translated as CASSQEGTPGNIQYF.

This chain links TRBV11-3 with TRBJ2-6; a weak D match, TRBD1 (6 bases). The CDR3 covers 18 residues. Germline loops: CDR1 SGHNT, CDR2 YENEEA. V was trimmed by 4 bases and J by 0 bases, leaving 16 bases between them. CDR3 sequence reads: CASSSPLTGSSGANVLTF. CDR3 nucleotides: TGTGCCAGCAGCTCTCCTCTAACAGGGAGCTCTGGGGCCAACGTCCTGACTTTC.

There are a few counts of this clone. V usage is TRBV7-2 and J usage is TRBJ2-7; D unclear. V was shortened by 1 base and J by 4 bases, with 11 bases between the two germline ends. CDR1 is SGHTA and CDR2 is FQGNSA in the germline V gene. This CDR3 is built from 14 residues. As DNA, the CDR3 is TGTGCCAGCAGCTTAGACAGTTCTTCTTACGAGCAGTACTTC. Protein: CASSLDSSSYEQYF.

V gene TRBV11-2 combines with J gene TRBJ2-1, with D maybe TRBD2 (6 bases). V dropped 8 bases and J dropped 4 bases, with 12 bases sitting between them. CDR3 length: 13 residues. CDR1 and CDR2 (germline): SGHAT, FQNNGV. The CDR3 loop is CASERRGYNEQFF. In DNA form, the CDR3 reads TGTGCCAGCGAGAGACGGGGGTACAATGAGCAGTTCTTC.

The rearrangement uses TRBV2 and TRBJ1-1; 8 nucleotides align to TRBD1. The CDR3 loop spans 16 amino acids. The ends lost 8 bases at V and 6 bases at J; junction bases unmatched: 17. The germline V gene has CDR1 SNHLY and CDR2 FYNNEI. The CDR3 sequence is CASHWDRNSPGAEAFF. CDR3 coding DNA: TGTGCCAGCCACTGGGACAGGAATTCCCCGGGCGCTGAAGCTTTCTTT.

J is TRBJ2-6 and V is TRBV19; D might be TRBD1 (5 bases). There are 14 residues in the CDR3. V was shortened by 9 bases and J by 0 bases, with 9 bases between the two germline ends. Germline assignment: CDR1 LNHDA and CDR2 SQIVND (reference sequence). CDR3 region: CASKQVSGANVLTF. The CDR3 DNA follows: TGTGCCAGCAAACAGGTCTCTGGGGCCAACGTCCTGACTTTC.

The genes are TRBV11-2 and TRBJ2-7; D unclear. Germline values: CDR1 SGHAT, CDR2 FQNNGV. This CDR3 contains 11 residues. Trimming took off 3 bases at V and 3 bases at J, with 3 bases between the two ends. CDR3 residues: CASSFSYEQYF. DNA of the CDR3: TGTGCCAGCAGCTTCAGCTACGAGCAGTACTTC.

This clone was observed a handful of times. The rearrangement links TRBV5-1 to TRBJ2-7; 8 bases line up with TRBD1. V dropped 0 bases and J dropped 0; count of bases not matched to a gene: 14. This CDR3 spans 19 amino acids. From germline, CDR1 is SGHRS and CDR2 YFSETQ. The CDR3 reads CASSLEVGAGGWVSYEQYF. As DNA, the CDR3 is TGCGCCAGCAGCTTGGAGGTTGGGGCAGGGGGCTGGGTCTCCTACGAGCAGTACTTC.

Worth noting for this clone: The sample carries other DNA sequences with the same CDR3. The gene calls are TRBV7-8 and TRBJ2-1; 7 positions match TRBD1. V was pared by 3 bases and J by 8 bases, with 4 bases of the junction left unmatched. Germline CDR1 and CDR2: SGHVS and FQNEAQ. CDR3 length: 13 residues. Here the CDR3 reads CASSLRTGDEQFF. The CDR3 DNA reads as TGTGCCAGCAGCTTGCGAACAGGGGATGAGCAGTTCTTC.

In its sample, this clone was seen once. The chain couples TRBV6-1 to TRBJ2-1; 8 positions agree with TRBD1. CDR3 size: 17 residues. Germline trimming cut 2 bases from V and 1 base from J; bases unmatched to any gene: 7. The germline gives CDR1 MNHNS, CDR2 SASEGT. For the CDR3, the DNA is TGTGCCAGCAGTGAATGGATAACAGGGGGATCCTACAATGAGCAGTTCTTC. Its protein is CASSEWITGGSYNEQFF.

The J gene is TRBJ1-1, the V gene TRBV18; tentatively, D is TRBD1 (6 bases). This CDR3 has 16 residues. V lost 3 bases and J lost 4, with 18 bases in between. In germline, CDR1 is KGHSH, CDR2 LQKENI. The CDR3 is CASSPSGGGASTEAFF. CDR3 nucleotide sequence: TGTGCCAGCTCACCCTCTGGCGGGGGCGCAAGCACTGAAGCTTTCTTT. Full variable domain (outside the CDR3, taken from reference TRBV18 and TRBJ1-1): NAGVMQNPRHLVRRRGQEARLRCSPMKGHSHVYWYRQLPEEGLKFMVYLQKENIIDESGMPKERFSAEFPKEGPSILRIQQVVRGDSAAYFCASSPSGGGASTEAFFGQGTRLTVV.

The chain employs TRBV7-2 and TRBJ2-6; maybe TRBD1 (5 bases). The CDR3 is made up of 17 amino acids. The germline CDR1 and CDR2 sequences are SGHTA and FQGNSA. V shed 1 base and J shed 0 bases, with 10 bases lying between them. The CDR3 here is CASSLVRESSGANVLTF. CDR3 nucleotide sequence: TGTGCCAGCAGCTTAGTCAGGGAATCCTCTGGGGCCAACGTCCTGACTTTC.

The chain employs TRBV18 and TRBJ1-1, with unresolved D. The V end lost 6 bases, the J end lost 0 bases, and 8 bases lay between the germline ends. There are 13 residues in the CDR3. In germline, CDR1 is KGHSH, CDR2 LQKENI. The CDR3: CASSPRLNTEAFF. Written as DNA, the CDR3 is TGTGCCAGCTCCCCGAGGTTGAACACTGAAGCTTTCTTT.

This chain uses TRBV19 with TRBJ2-1; D may be TRBD2 (5 bases). V lost 3 bases and J 12 bases, leaving 15 bases between the germline ends. Germline values: CDR1 LNHDA, CDR2 SQIVND (reference sequence). This CDR3 comprises 13 residues. The DNA of the CDR3 is TGTGCCAGTAGTATGGATTCGACACGGGGGCAGTTCTTC. This encodes CASSMDSTRGQFF. Full variable domain (outside the CDR3, taken from reference TRBV19 and TRBJ2-1): DGGITQSPKYLFRKEGQNVTLSCEQNLNHDAMYWYRQDPGQGLRLIYYSQIVNDFQKGDIAEGYSVSREKKESFPLTVTSAQKNPTAFYLCASSMDSTRGQFFGPGTRLTVL.

This chain connects TRBV5-6 to TRBJ2-7, with D possibly being TRBD1 (6 bases). The CDR3 spans 14 residues. Between the trimmed V and J ends, which lost 2 bases and 6 bases, there was a span of 15 bases. Germline V CDR1 and CDR2: SGHDT, YYEEEE. The DNA for the CDR3 is TGTGCCAGCAGCTTAGGGGGAAACTCTCCCGAGCAGTACTTC. This encodes CASSLGGNSPEQYF.

The V call is TRBV11-3, the J call TRBJ2-5, with TRBD2 matching 10 bases. This CDR3 spans 16 amino acids. Looked up from germline, CDR1 is SGHNT and CDR2 is YENEEA. The V and J ends lost 5 bases and 5 bases, in that order; junction bases with no gene match: 11. The CDR3 reads CASSEGLAGDRETQYF. In nucleotides, the CDR3 is TGTGCCAGCAGCGAGGGTCTAGCGGGAGATCGGGAGACCCAGTACTTC.

J is TRBJ1-2 and V is TRBV6-1; 10 bases align to TRBD1. The germline V gene has CDR1 MNHNS and CDR2 SASEGT. The CDR3 contains 16 residues. J lost 5 bases, V lost 2 bases, and 8 bases had no gene match. Written as DNA, the CDR3 is TGTGCCAGCAGTGAACCGGGACAGGGGAGGTGGTATGGCTACACCTTC. Translation: CASSEPGQGRWYGYTF.

This clone was counted only a few times. V is TRBV6-6 and J is TRBJ1-4; the match to TRBD1 covers 7 bases. CDR3 length: 14 amino acids. Per the germline V gene, CDR1 is MNHNY and CDR2 is SVGAGI (reference sequence). V lost 5 bases to trimming and J lost 7 bases; unmatched junction nucleotides: 7. The CDR3 protein is CASSPTGEVEKLFF. The CDR3 DNA reads as TGTGCCAGCAGTCCCACAGGGGAGGTTGAAAAACTGTTTTTT.

This chain uses TRBV6-4 with TRBJ2-3; 7 bases fit TRBD1. There are 14 residues in the CDR3. V shed 4 bases, J shed 4 bases, and the junction held 5 bases outside the gene matches. The germline CDR1 and CDR2 sequences are MRHNA and SNTAGT. The CDR3 protein is CASSARQGADTQYF. In DNA, the CDR3 is TGTGCCAGCAGTGCCAGACAGGGCGCAGATACGCAGTATTTT.

The rearrangement links TRBV7-9 to TRBJ2-1; the match to TRBD2 covers 11 bases. Germline V lookup: CDR1 SEHNR, CDR2 FQNEAQ (reference sequence). This CDR3 comprises 15 residues. Trimming cost V 5 bases and J 7 bases; bases outside gene matches: 7. For the CDR3, the DNA is TGTGCCAGCAGCCGGAGTAGCGGGGGGGCAAATGAGCAGTTCTTC. Its protein product is CASSRSSGGANEQFF. Combining the CDR3 with reference TRBV7-9 and TRBJ2-1 gives the whole variable domain DTGVSQNPRHKITKRGQNVTFRCDPISEHNRLYWYRQTLGQGPEFLTYFQNEAQLEKSRLLSDRFSAERPKGSFSTLEIQRTEQGDSAMYLCASSRSSGGANEQFFGPGTRLTVL.

CDR3: CASSSLTGVADTQYF. The CDR3 region has the DNA TGTGCCAGTAGCAGCCTAACAGGGGTTGCAGATACGCAGTATTTT. The rearrangement joins TRBV19 to TRBJ2-3, with 7 bases aligning to TRBD1. The V segment lost 6 bases and the J segment 4 bases; nucleotides outside the gene matches: 10. The CDR3 length is 15 residues. Germline-derived CDR1 and CDR2 are LNHDA and SQIVND (reference sequence).

The V and J genes are TRBV14 and TRBJ1-2; weak D call: TRBD1 (6 bases). CDR1 and CDR2 from the germline V gene are SGHDN and FVKESK. The CDR3 runs 12 residues. Trimming took off 5 bases at V and 12 bases at J, with 16 bases between the two ends. The CDR3 reads CASSNGDNIHTF. The CDR3, as DNA: TGTGCCAGCAGCAACGGGGACAACATTCACACCTTC.

The V and J genes are TRBV2 and TRBJ2-1; perhaps TRBD1 as D (6 bases). V was cut by 7 bases and J by 5 bases, with 12 bases left in between. This CDR3 contains 13 residues. Germline CDR1 and CDR2: SNHLY and FYNNEI. CDR3 bases: TGTGCCAGCACAGGAGGACAGCACAATGAGCAGTTCTTC. Translating gives CASTGGQHNEQFF.

The chain joins TRBV7-6 to TRBJ2-7, with D tentatively TRBD2 (5 bases). The CDR3 length is 13 residues. V lost 5 bases and J lost 3, with 11 bases in between. CDR1 is SGHVS, CDR2 FNYEAQ, per germline. CDR3 coding DNA: TGTGCCAGCAGCACCGGACTGAGCTACGAGCAGTACTTC. It is translated as CASSTGLSYEQYF. The full variable domain, in which reference TRBV7-6 and TRBJ2-7 provide the parts outside the CDR3, is GAGVSQSPRYKVTKRGQDVALRCDPISGHVSLYWYRQALGQGPEFLTYFNYEAQQDKSGLPNDRFSAERPEGSISTLTIQRTEQRDSAMYRCASSTGLSYEQYFGPGTRLTVT.

The rearrangement uses TRBV9 and TRBJ2-3; D remains ambiguous. CDR1 is SGDLS and CDR2 is YYNGEE in the germline V gene. The CDR3 loop spans 14 amino acids. Deletions cut 0 bases from V and 3 bases from J, with 8 bases between. DNA for the CDR3: TGTGCCAGCAGCGTAGCCAGGAATACAGATACGCAGTATTTT. This sequence encodes CASSVARNTDTQYF.